Reported below is one T cell receptor (beta chain). This record comes from a study of blood T cell repertoires in COVID-19. The overall study: Material from acute and convalescent COVID-19 was sourced from the United States, Italy and Spain.

Assay used: immunoSEQ multiplex PCR; TCRdb lists only in-frame clones, some missing. The table lists fewer than 150,000 clones, approximately 88% of them singletons. The TCR originated in a young woman who had recovered from COVID-19. Material for sequencing was peripheral blood.

DNA for the CDR3: TGTGCCAGCAGCGAGGGACAGATCGGTGGCGGGGAGCTGTTTTTT. Translated: CASSEGQIGGGELFF. The V gene is TRBV11-2, the J gene TRBJ2-2, with 7 nucleotides matching TRBD1. Per germline, CDR1 SGHAT and CDR2 FQNNGV. CDR3 length: 15 residues. V lost 5 bases and J lost 7; bases outside the gene matches: 10. Based on the CDR3 plus reference TRBV11-2 and TRBJ2-2, the full variable domain is EAGVAQSPRYKIIEKRQSVAFWCNPISGHATLYWYQQILGQGPKLLIQFQNNGVVDDSQLPKDRFSAERLKGVDSTLKIQPAKLEDSAVYLCASSEGQIGGGELFFGEGSRLTVL.